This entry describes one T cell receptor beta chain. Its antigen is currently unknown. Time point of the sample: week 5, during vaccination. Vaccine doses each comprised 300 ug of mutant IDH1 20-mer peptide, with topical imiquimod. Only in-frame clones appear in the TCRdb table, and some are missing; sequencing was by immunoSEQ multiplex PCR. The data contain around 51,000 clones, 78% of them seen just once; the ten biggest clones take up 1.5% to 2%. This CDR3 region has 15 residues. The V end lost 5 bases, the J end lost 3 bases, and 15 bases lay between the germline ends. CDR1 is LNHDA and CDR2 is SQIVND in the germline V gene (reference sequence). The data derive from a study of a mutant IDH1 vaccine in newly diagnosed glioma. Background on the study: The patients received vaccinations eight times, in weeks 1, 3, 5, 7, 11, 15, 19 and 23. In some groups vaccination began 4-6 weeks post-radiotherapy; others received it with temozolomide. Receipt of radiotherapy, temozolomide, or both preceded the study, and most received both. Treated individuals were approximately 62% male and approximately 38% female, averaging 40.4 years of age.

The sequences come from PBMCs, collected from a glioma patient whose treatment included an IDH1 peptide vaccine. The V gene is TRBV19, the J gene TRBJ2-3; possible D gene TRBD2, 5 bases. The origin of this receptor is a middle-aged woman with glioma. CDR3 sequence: CASSAPGVKTDTQYF. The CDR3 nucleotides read TGTGCCAGTAGTGCCCCCGGGGTGAAGACAGATACGCAGTATTTT.